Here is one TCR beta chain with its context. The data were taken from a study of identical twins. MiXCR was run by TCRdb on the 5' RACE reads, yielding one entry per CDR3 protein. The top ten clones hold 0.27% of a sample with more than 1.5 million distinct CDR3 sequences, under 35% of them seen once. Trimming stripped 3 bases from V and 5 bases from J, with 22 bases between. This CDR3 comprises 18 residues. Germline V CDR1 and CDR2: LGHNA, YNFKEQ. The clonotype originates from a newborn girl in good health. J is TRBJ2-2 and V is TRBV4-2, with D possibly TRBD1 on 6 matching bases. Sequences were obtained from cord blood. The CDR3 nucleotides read TGTGCCAGCAGCCAGTCACTAGGTAGGGGAACAGGGACCGGGGAGCTGTTTTTT. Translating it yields CASSQSLGRGTGTGELFF.